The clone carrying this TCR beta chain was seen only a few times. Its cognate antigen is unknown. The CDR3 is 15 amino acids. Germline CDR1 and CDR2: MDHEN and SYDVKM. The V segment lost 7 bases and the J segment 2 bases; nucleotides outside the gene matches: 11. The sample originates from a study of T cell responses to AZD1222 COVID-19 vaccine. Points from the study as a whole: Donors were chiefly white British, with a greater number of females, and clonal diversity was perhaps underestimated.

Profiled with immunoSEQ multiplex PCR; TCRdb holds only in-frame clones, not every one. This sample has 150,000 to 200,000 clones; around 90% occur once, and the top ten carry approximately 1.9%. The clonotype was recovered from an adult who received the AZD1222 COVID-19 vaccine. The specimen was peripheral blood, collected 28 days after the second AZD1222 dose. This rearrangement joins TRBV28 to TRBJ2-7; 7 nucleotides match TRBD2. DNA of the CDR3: TGTGCCAGCAACTCCTCGCCGCGGGGGACCTACGAGCAGTACTTC. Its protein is CASNSSPRGTYEQYF. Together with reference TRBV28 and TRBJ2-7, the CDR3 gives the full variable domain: DVKVTQSSRYLVKRTGEKVFLECVQDMDHENMFWYRQDPGLGLRLIYFSYDVKMKEKGDIPEGYSVSREKKERFSLILESASTNQTSMYLCASNSSPRGTYEQYFGPGTRLTVT.